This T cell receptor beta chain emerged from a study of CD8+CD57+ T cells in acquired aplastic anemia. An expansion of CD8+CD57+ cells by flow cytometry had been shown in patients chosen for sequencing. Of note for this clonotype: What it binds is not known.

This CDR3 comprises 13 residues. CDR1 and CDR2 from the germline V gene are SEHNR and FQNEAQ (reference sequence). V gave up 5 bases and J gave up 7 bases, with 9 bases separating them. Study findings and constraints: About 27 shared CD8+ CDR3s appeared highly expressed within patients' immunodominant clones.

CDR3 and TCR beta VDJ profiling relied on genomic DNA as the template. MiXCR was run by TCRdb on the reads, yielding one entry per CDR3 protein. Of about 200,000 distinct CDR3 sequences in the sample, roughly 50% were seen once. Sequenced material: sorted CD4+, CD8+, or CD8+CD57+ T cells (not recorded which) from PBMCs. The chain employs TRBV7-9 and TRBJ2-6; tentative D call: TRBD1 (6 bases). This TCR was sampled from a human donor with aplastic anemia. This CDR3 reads CASSIGTANVLTF. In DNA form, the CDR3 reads TGTGCCAGCAGCATCGGGACAGCCAACGTCCTGACTTTC.